These 29 T cell receptor beta chains were all obtained from the same sample, sequenced in a study of blood T cell repertoires in COVID-19. The protocol was immunoSEQ multiplex PCR, while the TCRdb copy is restricted to in-frame clones and leaves out a portion. The sample contains 200,000 to 300,000 clones, 87% of which appear only once. The sequenced sample consisted of peripheral blood. The receptors here all came from a woman aged 35 to 49 who had recovered from COVID-19.

J is TRBJ1-4 and V is TRBV5-1; a possible D gene is TRBD1 (5 bases). Trimming pared 4 bases from V and 6 bases from J, leaving 19 bases between. From germline, CDR1 is SGHRS and CDR2 YFSETQ. This CDR3 comprises 16 residues. Here the CDR3 reads CASSLDMPKSDEKLFF. CDR3 coding DNA: TGCGCCAGCAGCCTGGACATGCCAAAGTCCGATGAAAAACTGTTTTTT. Together with reference TRBV5-1 and TRBJ1-4, the CDR3 gives the full variable domain: KAGVTQTPRYLIKTRGQQVTLSCSPISGHRSVSWYQQTPGQGLQFLFEYFSETQRNKGNFPGRFSGRQFSNSRSEMNVSTLELGDSALYLCASSLDMPKSDEKLFFGSGTQLSVL.

This chain uses TRBV19 with TRBJ2-1, with 12 bases that match TRBD2. The germline V gene has CDR1 LNHDA and CDR2 SQIVND (reference sequence). This CDR3 is built from 16 residues. Trimming at V came to 3 bases and at J to 6 bases, leaving 6 bases not matched to a gene. The CDR3: CASSIGLAGPSNEQFF. The DNA for the CDR3 is TGTGCCAGTAGTATCGGACTAGCGGGGCCCTCCAATGAGCAGTTCTTC.

This sequence joins TRBV20-1 and TRBJ2-7; TRBD1 agrees at 11 bases. The CDR3 is made up of 11 amino acids. CDR1 DFQATT and CDR2 SNEGSKA come from the germline V gene (reference sequence). The V gene end was trimmed by 6 bases and the J gene end by 5 bases; junction bases not matched to a gene: 0. CDR3 sequence (DNA): TGCAGTGCGGGACAGGGGGACGAGCAGTACTTC. Encoded protein: CSAGQGDEQYF.

Only a few counts were recorded for this clone. The chain employs TRBV30 and TRBJ2-7; TRBD2 might be the D (5 bases). This CDR3 has 12 residues. Germline V gene lookup returns CDR1 GTSNPN and CDR2 SVGIG (reference sequence). Trimming left V 2 bases short and J 3 bases short, with 8 bases between. Written as DNA, the CDR3 is TGTGCCTGGAGTAGGGAGAGCTACGAGCAGTACTTC. Translation: CAWSRESYEQYF.

The chain couples TRBV7-2 to TRBJ1-4, with 7 bases lining up with TRBD1. CDR3 length equals 15 residues. The germline CDR1 and CDR2 sequences are SGHTA and FQGNSA. With V trimmed by 4 bases and J by 7 bases, 9 bases remained unmatched. The CDR3 is CASSYRGGAFEKLFF. The CDR3 bases are TGTGCCAGCAGCTACAGAGGGGGCGCCTTTGAAAAACTGTTTTTT.

V and J are TRBV4-1 and TRBJ1-1; D perhaps matches TRBD1 (5 bases). The CDR3 covers 14 residues. Per the germline V gene, CDR1 is MGHRA and CDR2 is YSYEKL. V shed 0 bases and J shed 10 bases, with 15 bases lying between them. This chain's CDR3 is CASSQDMGPWGAFF. CDR3 coding DNA: TGCGCCAGCAGCCAAGATATGGGGCCCTGGGGAGCTTTCTTT.

The V call is TRBV19, the J call TRBJ1-5; tentatively, D is TRBD1 (5 bases). Trimming took off 6 bases at V and 7 bases at J, with 16 bases between the two ends. CDR1 is LNHDA, CDR2 SQIVND, per germline (reference sequence). CDR3 length: 14 residues. In nucleotides, the CDR3 is TGTGCCAGTAGCCGAGGGCAGGGAGGGCAGCCCCAGCATTTT. This sequence encodes CASSRGQGGQPQHF.

The V call is TRBV6-1, the J call TRBJ1-4; tentative D call: TRBD1 (5 bases). This CDR3 has 15 amino acids. From germline, CDR1 is MNHNS and CDR2 SASEGT. The V gene lost 2 bases and the J gene lost 4 bases, with 11 bases spanning the gap. The CDR3 sequence: CASSESQGVNEKLFF. For the CDR3, the DNA is TGTGCCAGCAGTGAATCCCAGGGTGTTAATGAAAAACTGTTTTTT.

The rearrangement joins TRBV27 to TRBJ2-1; TRBD2 matches at 8 bases. Germline loops: CDR1 MNHEY, CDR2 SMNVEV (reference sequence). The junction had 4 bases not matched to a gene; V was cut back by 2 bases and J by 4 bases. CDR3 length equals 15 residues. The CDR3 region is CASSLSRGGYNEQFF. In DNA form, the CDR3 reads TGTGCCAGCAGTTTAAGCCGGGGGGGGTACAATGAGCAGTTCTTC.

The genes are TRBV30 and TRBJ1-1; TRBD1 might be the D (5 bases). Between the trimmed V and J ends, which lost 2 bases and 6 bases, there was a span of 13 bases. CDR1 GTSNPN and CDR2 SVGIG come from the germline V gene (reference sequence). The CDR3 extends over 13 amino acids. In DNA, the CDR3 is TGTGCCTGGAGTAACAGGCGGGGGGCTGAAGCTTTCTTT. Protein: CAWSNRRGAEAFF.

This clone occurred once. The chain couples TRBV7-9 to TRBJ1-6; TRBD1 is a possible D gene (5 bases). The CDR3 totals 15 residues. Trimming left V 1 base short and J 8 bases short, with 12 bases between. Germline V gives CDR1 SEHNR, CDR2 FQNEAQ (reference sequence). In DNA, the CDR3 is TGTGCCAGCAGCTTAGGGGGGACTGTTTATTCACCCCTCCACTTT. Amino acids: CASSLGGTVYSPLHF.

The J gene is TRBJ1-4, the V gene TRBV7-8; D unclear. CDR1 and CDR2 (germline): SGHVS, FQNEAQ. The CDR3 runs to 14 residues. Between the trimmed V and J ends, which lost 5 bases and 1 base, there was a span of 8 bases. The CDR3 here is CASSRHRTNEKLFF. Written as DNA, the CDR3 is TGTGCCAGCAGCCGACACAGAACTAATGAAAAACTGTTTTTT.

This clone was counted a single time. The chain couples TRBV4-3 to TRBJ1-2; tentatively, D is TRBD1 (5 bases). V shed 4 bases and J shed 0 bases, with 15 bases lying between them. Germline V gene sequence: CDR1 LGHNA, CDR2 YSLEER. This CDR3 region has 16 residues. CDR3 DNA: TGCGCCAGCAGCCTCTGGGGGGGGTATACTAACTATGGCTACACCTTC. Its translation is CASSLWGGYTNYGYTF.

The chain uses TRBV5-4 and TRBJ1-1; TRBD1 matches 8 bases. CDR3 length equals 15 residues. The ends lost 4 bases at V and 0 bases at J; junction bases unmatched: 5. The germline gives CDR1 SGHNT, CDR2 YYREEE (reference sequence). CDR3 region: CASSGTGGVNTEAFF. The CDR3 nucleotides read TGTGCCAGCAGCGGGACAGGAGGGGTGAACACTGAAGCTTTCTTT. Complete variable domain (other parts from reference TRBV5-4 and TRBJ1-1): ETGVTQSPTHLIKTRGQQVTLRCSSQSGHNTVSWYQQALGQGPQFIFQYYREEENGRGNFPPRFSGLQFPNYSSELNVNALELDDSALYLCASSGTGGVNTEAFFGQGTRLTVV.

The rearrangement uses TRBV7-9 and TRBJ1-6; 9 positions match TRBD1. The V segment lost 1 base and the J segment 5 bases; nucleotides outside the gene matches: 0. The CDR3 runs 15 residues. Germline CDR1 SEHNR, CDR2 FQNEAQ (reference sequence). The CDR3 spells CASSLGQGDNSPLHF. The CDR3 DNA reads as TGTGCCAGCAGCTTAGGACAGGGGGATAATTCACCCCTCCACTTT.

For the CDR3, the DNA is TGTGCCAGCAGCTTAGCTCTACCGGGTAATGAGCAGTTCTTC. As protein: CASSLALPGNEQFF. The chain is built from TRBV7-8 and TRBJ2-1; D not certain. The germline CDR1 and CDR2 sequences are SGHVS and FQNEAQ. Trimming took off 0 bases at V and 7 bases at J, with 10 bases between the two ends. The length of the CDR3 is 14 residues.

The chain has TRBV9 and TRBJ1-1, with D perhaps TRBD1 (5 bases). The germline CDR1 and CDR2 sequences are SGDLS and YYNGEE. The length of the CDR3 is 14 residues. Trimming left V 4 bases short and J 1 base short, with 11 bases between. The CDR3 here is CASSPRVGNTEAFF. DNA of the CDR3: TGTGCCAGCAGCCCCAGGGTCGGGAACACTGAAGCTTTCTTT.

This CDR3 is CASSIHLRRAGYTF. CDR3 nucleotide sequence: TGTGCCAGTAGTATCCATCTCCGCAGGGCTGGCTACACCTTC. V is TRBV19 and J is TRBJ1-2, with D tentatively TRBD1 (5 bases). The V end was cut by 3 bases, the J end by 7 bases, with 15 bases between. Germline values: CDR1 LNHDA, CDR2 SQIVND (reference sequence). There are 14 residues in the CDR3.

On this clone: This same CDR3 is encoded by further DNA sequences in the sample. The rearrangement joins TRBV11-2 to TRBJ1-2; 9 bases agree with TRBD1. The germline V gene encodes CDR1 SGHAT and CDR2 FQNNGV. The CDR3 has 13 amino acids. The junction had 1 base not matched to a gene; V was cut back by 4 bases and J by 4 bases. CDR3 region: CASSSGQGYGYTF. The CDR3 coding sequence is TGTGCCAGCAGCTCGGGACAGGGCTATGGCTACACCTTC.

This sequence joins TRBV4-1 and TRBJ1-1; D is undetermined. The CDR3 consists of 16 residues. The germline gives CDR1 MGHRA, CDR2 YSYEKL. Trimming pared 3 bases from V and 6 bases from J, leaving 20 bases between. The CDR3 DNA follows: TGCGCCAGCAGCCACCGTCGTAGCGGGGAGATAGCTGAAGCTTTCTTT. Its translation is CASSHRRSGEIAEAFF.

The chain carries TRBV6-1 and TRBJ1-6, with 7 bases identical to TRBD1. The CDR3 extends over 15 amino acids. V dropped 3 bases and J dropped 7; count of bases not matched to a gene: 6. CDR1 and CDR2 (germline): MNHNS, SASEGT. CDR3 protein: CASSERTGGNSPLHF. The DNA for the CDR3 is TGTGCCAGCAGTGAGAGGACAGGCGGGAATTCACCCCTCCACTTT.

Note on this clone: Other DNA sequences in the sample encode the same CDR3. The chain carries TRBV3-1 (or the pseudogene TRBV3-2) and TRBJ1-5, with 10 positions matching TRBD1. The CDR3 consists of 15 residues. The V gene's germline CDR1 is LGHDT and CDR2 YNNKEL (reference sequence). V was pared by 4 bases and J by 3 bases, with 3 bases of the junction left unmatched. CDR3 loop: CASSRTGGTNQPQHF. The CDR3 coding sequence is TGTGCCAGCAGCCGGACAGGGGGGACCAATCAGCCCCAGCATTTT.

The chain recombines TRBV10-1 with TRBJ1-4; 7 positions match TRBD1. The V gene end was trimmed by 4 bases and the J gene end by 5 bases; junction bases not matched to a gene: 7. The CDR3 runs 15 residues. Germline loops: CDR1 WNHNN, CDR2 SYGVQD (reference sequence). CDR3 protein: CASSARGQLNEKLFF. The CDR3 DNA reads as TGCGCCAGCAGTGCCCGGGGACAGCTAAATGAAAAACTGTTTTTT.

There are a few counts of this clone. The chain combines TRBV6-5 with TRBJ1-4, with D perhaps TRBD1 (5 bases). This CDR3 has 15 amino acids. Trimming stripped 2 bases from V and 8 bases from J, with 15 bases between. Looked up from germline, CDR1 is MNHEY and CDR2 is SVGAGI. CDR3 coding DNA: TGTGCCAGCAGTTACAATCTAGGGGCTCGGGAAAAACTGTTTTTT. It codes for CASSYNLGAREKLFF.

This clone appeared a few times. This chain links TRBV5-5 with TRBJ1-1; no clear D. Between the trimmed V and J ends, which lost 0 bases and 8 bases, there was a span of 5 bases. This CDR3 comprises 11 residues. The germline V gene encodes CDR1 SGHKS and CDR2 YYEKEE (reference sequence). CDR3 amino acids: CASSLDGEAFF. CDR3 in DNA: TGTGCCAGCAGCTTGGACGGGGAAGCTTTCTTT.

V is TRBV19 and J is TRBJ2-5, with 7 bases lining up with TRBD1. The CDR3 length is 15 residues. Losses at the gene ends were 5 bases for V and 1 base for J; bases not matched to a gene: 7. Germline V lookup: CDR1 LNHDA, CDR2 SQIVND (reference sequence). The CDR3 reads CASSSGTAFQETQYF. The CDR3, as DNA: TGTGCCAGTAGTTCAGGGACAGCCTTCCAAGAGACCCAGTACTTC. Full variable domain (rest looked up from reference TRBV19 and TRBJ2-5): DGGITQSPKYLFRKEGQNVTLSCEQNLNHDAMYWYRQDPGQGLRLIYYSQIVNDFQKGDIAEGYSVSREKKESFPLTVTSAQKNPTAFYLCASSSGTAFQETQYFGPGTRLLVL.

The chain uses TRBV5-4 and TRBJ1-1; no definite D call. Trimming cost V 0 bases and J 6 bases, with 18 bases left between them. This CDR3 has 16 amino acids. Germline CDR1 reads SGHNT; CDR2 reads YYREEE (reference sequence). The CDR3 DNA reads as TGTGCCAGCAGCTTGGAAGGTACCTCGGGGAGGGCTGAAGCTTTCTTT. It is translated as CASSLEGTSGRAEAFF.

This clone turned up a few times. The V gene is TRBV11-1, the J gene TRBJ2-2, with TRBD2 identical over 7 bases. CDR3 length: 16 amino acids. Germline V gene sequence: CDR1 SGHAT, CDR2 FQDESV (reference sequence). V gave up 4 bases and J gave up 5 bases; unmatched junction bases: 10. In DNA form, the CDR3 reads TGTGCCAGCAGCTCGCAGCGGGGCACGAGGACCGGGGAGCTGTTTTTT. Protein product: CASSSQRGTRTGELFF.

With respect to this clone: Other nucleotide sequences from this sample produce the same CDR3. The chain couples TRBV6-5 to TRBJ2-6; perhaps TRBD1 as D (6 bases). The CDR3 spans 15 residues. Germline V gene lookup returns CDR1 MNHEY and CDR2 SVGAGI. Deletions cut 2 bases from V and 4 bases from J, with 9 bases between. The CDR3 sequence is CASSYGGAGANVLTF. CDR3 sequence (DNA): TGTGCCAGCAGTTACGGGGGCGCCGGGGCCAACGTCCTGACTTTC.